One and the same sample provided the 26 T cell receptor beta chains below, sequenced in a study of cytomegalovirus exposure and HLA in healthy donors. Sequenced by immunoSEQ multiplex PCR; TCRdb stores in-frame clones only, minus some. The table lists 200,000 to 250,000 clones, approximately 83% of them singletons. Sequences were obtained from PBMCs. The receptors were gathered from a woman aged 30 to 39 in good health and CMV-seropositive.

The genes are TRBV27 and TRBJ2-1; perhaps TRBD1 as D (6 bases). Trimming shortened V by 6 bases and J by 0 bases, and 15 bases separated the two germline ends. This CDR3 is built from 16 residues. Germline V gene lookup returns CDR1 MNHEY and CDR2 SMNVEV (reference sequence). The CDR3 coding sequence is TGTGCCAGCAGAACCACAGGGTGGGGCTCCTACAATGAGCAGTTCTTC. As protein: CASRTTGWGSYNEQFF.

This chain joins TRBV9 and TRBJ2-7, with 8 bases lining up with TRBD2. Germline trimming cut 6 bases from V and 5 bases from J; bases unmatched to any gene: 13. Per germline, CDR1 SGDLS and CDR2 YYNGEE. The CDR3 spans 15 residues. The CDR3 here is CASTRSGTPYNEQYF. The CDR3 region has the DNA TGTGCCAGCACCCGTAGCGGGACCCCTTACAACGAGCAGTACTTC.

The V and J genes are TRBV6-5 and TRBJ2-7; tentatively, D is TRBD1 (6 bases). V lost 5 bases, J lost 0 bases, and 14 bases lay in between. CDR3 length: 15 residues. Per the germline V gene, CDR1 is MNHEY and CDR2 is SVGAGI. The DNA for the CDR3 is TGTGCCAGCAGTCTGAACAGGGAAGTCTCCTACGAGCAGTACTTC. The encoded protein is CASSLNREVSYEQYF.

In nucleotides, the CDR3 is TGTGCCAGCAGCGTAGATGTGGGATTAAGAACGGGCGGGGAGCTGTTTTTT. As protein: CASSVDVGLRTGGELFF. The chain recombines TRBV9 with TRBJ2-2; D not certain. The CDR3 sequence is 17 residues long. CDR1 and CDR2 from the germline V gene are SGDLS and YYNGEE. V lost 0 bases to trimming and J lost 7 bases, with 19 bases between them.

This chain uses TRBV27 with TRBJ2-7; D perhaps matches TRBD2 (6 bases). Trimming pared 5 bases from V and 5 bases from J, leaving 22 bases between. In germline, CDR1 is MNHEY, CDR2 SMNVEV (reference sequence). The CDR3 runs 16 residues. The DNA for the CDR3 is TGTGCCAGCAGTATCTCCGGGACTCTACCCGGGGACGAGCAGTACTTC. It encodes CASSISGTLPGDEQYF.

The genes are TRBV29-1 and TRBJ2-7; the D gene could be TRBD1 or TRBD2 (5 bases each). Trimming left V 3 bases short and J 3 bases short, with 12 bases between. The CDR3 extends over 13 amino acids. Germline loops: CDR1 SQVTM, CDR2 ANQGSEA. The CDR3 loop is CSVERGNGYEQYF. The CDR3 bases are TGCAGCGTTGAGAGGGGTAATGGCTACGAGCAGTACTTC.

This chain links TRBV5-1 with TRBJ2-6, with no clear D. The CDR3 sequence is 16 residues long. CDR1 is SGHRS and CDR2 is YFSETQ in the germline V gene. Trimming pared 0 bases from V and 0 bases from J, leaving 7 bases between. The CDR3 spells CASSLVITSGANVLTF. The CDR3 DNA reads as TGCGCCAGCAGCTTGGTAATCACCTCTGGGGCCAACGTCCTGACTTTC.

The rearrangement joins TRBV7-2 to TRBJ2-7, with D uncertain. With 10 bases removed from V and 2 bases from J, the gap between germline ends came to 15 bases. The germline gives CDR1 SGHTA, CDR2 FQGNSA. This CDR3 is 13 amino acids long. The CDR3 region is CATSTGSPYEQYF. CDR3 nucleotide sequence: TGTGCCACATCAACCGGGTCCCCCTACGAGCAGTACTTC.

Notes on this clone: In the same sample, other DNA sequences code for this CDR3. The CDR3 loop is CASSVGSGGNQPQHF. The CDR3 DNA is TGTGCCAGCAGCGTAGGGTCAGGGGGCAATCAGCCCCAGCATTTT. The V and J genes are TRBV9 and TRBJ1-5; possibly TRBD1 for D (6 bases). V lost 0 bases and J 2 bases, leaving 9 bases between the germline ends. The CDR3 contains 15 residues. The germline V gene has CDR1 SGDLS and CDR2 YYNGEE.

The chain couples TRBV5-1 to TRBJ1-1; D gene unclear. Germline lookup yields CDR1 SGHRS and CDR2 YFSETQ. V was cut by 5 bases and J by 7 bases, with 21 bases left in between. The CDR3 sequence is 15 residues long. The CDR3, as DNA: TGCGCCAGCAGTCGTAATGTAGGCCGTCTGGATGAAGCTTTCTTT. Translated: CASSRNVGRLDEAFF.

The chain carries TRBV6-6 and TRBJ2-2; D ambiguous. The CDR3 has 15 residues. The germline CDR1 and CDR2 sequences are MNHNY and SVGAGI (reference sequence). V gave up 2 bases and J gave up 2 bases, with 9 bases separating them. This CDR3 reads CASSYRAENTGELFF. In DNA form, the CDR3 reads TGTGCCAGCAGTTACCGGGCGGAAAACACCGGGGAGCTGTTTTTT.

This clone was recorded only once. V usage is TRBV28 and J usage is TRBJ2-2, with TRBD1 matching over 7 bases. In germline, CDR1 is MDHEN, CDR2 SYDVKM. The CDR3 covers 15 residues. J gave up 6 bases and V 4 bases, and 8 bases lay outside the gene matches. The CDR3 DNA sequence: TGTGCCAGCAGTTCACCGACAGGGATCGCCGGGGAGCTGTTTTTT. Residues: CASSSPTGIAGELFF.

This rearrangement joins TRBV7-2 to TRBJ2-5; 8 nucleotides line up with TRBD2. Germline V gives CDR1 SGHTA, CDR2 FQGNSA. The CDR3 runs to 19 residues. V was pared by 5 bases and J by 5 bases, with 22 bases of the junction left unmatched. In DNA, the CDR3 is TGTGCCAGCAGCCACCGGGAGACGGGCGGGAGGTTGATGTGGGAGACCCAGTACTTC. Translation: CASSHRETGGRLMWETQYF.

The chain combines TRBV2 with TRBJ1-3; D remains unclear. Deletions cut 4 bases from V and 1 base from J, with 8 bases between. The CDR3 length is 14 residues. CDR1 is SNHLY and CDR2 is FYNNEI in the germline V gene. Here the CDR3 reads CASSGVGSGNTIYF. DNA for the CDR3: TGTGCCAGCAGTGGGGTAGGGTCTGGAAACACCATATATTTT.

The chain links TRBV2 to TRBJ2-7; a weak D match, TRBD2 (6 bases). CDR3 size: 14 residues. Trimming stripped 6 bases from V and 5 bases from J, with 17 bases between. The germline V gene has CDR1 SNHLY and CDR2 FYNNEI. CDR3 amino acids: CASRNPLLANEQYF. DNA for the CDR3: TGTGCCAGCAGGAACCCCTTACTAGCTAACGAGCAGTACTTC.

This clone was seen just once. The chain employs TRBV4-3 and TRBJ1-1; maybe TRBD1 (5 bases). Germline V CDR1 and CDR2: LGHNA, YSLEER. The CDR3 totals 17 residues. Trimming removed 0 bases from V and 6 bases from J, with 20 bases in between. The CDR3 nucleotides are TGCGCCAGCAGCCAAGATATTTCAAGGGGACGTTTCTCTGAAGCTTTCTTT. Amino acid sequence: CASSQDISRGRFSEAFF.

The chain recombines TRBV30 with TRBJ2-2; TRBD2 aligns across 8 bases. Trimming took 0 bases from V and 5 from J; bases not matched to a gene: 2. Germline loops: CDR1 GTSNPN, CDR2 SVGIG (reference sequence). The CDR3 covers 14 residues. CDR3 coding DNA: TGTGCCTGGAGTGTCGGGACTAGTACCGGGGAGCTGTTTTTT. Translation: CAWSVGTSTGELFF.

The chain couples TRBV30 to TRBJ1-1; no firm D call. The CDR3 is 11 amino acids. CDR1 and CDR2 from the germline V gene are GTSNPN and SVGIG (reference sequence). V was trimmed by 0 bases and J by 8 bases, leaving 7 bases between them. CDR3 DNA sequence: TGTGCCTGGAGTGTACTTCAAGAAGCTTTCTTT. Its translation: CAWSVLQEAFF.

The V and J genes are TRBV6-5 and TRBJ1-5; D unresolved. Germline values: CDR1 MNHEY, CDR2 SVGAGI. V shed 3 bases and J shed 3 bases, with 6 bases lying between them. This CDR3 is 13 amino acids long. As DNA, the CDR3 is TGTGCCAGCAGTTATGCCCCCAATCAGCCCCAGCATTTT. This sequence encodes CASSYAPNQPQHF.

The CDR3 reads CASSLAGWDTQYF. The CDR3, as DNA: TGTGCCAGCAGTTTAGCGGGGTGGGATACGCAGTATTTT. V gene TRBV27 combines with J gene TRBJ2-3; TRBD2 might be the D (6 bases). The CDR3 consists of 13 residues. V lost 2 bases to trimming and J lost 6 bases, with 9 bases between them. Germline CDR1 MNHEY, CDR2 SMNVEV (reference sequence).

CDR3 region: CASSSPRVAGRSSYNEQFF. The CDR3 DNA reads TGTGCCAGCAGCTCTCCCCGGGTAGCGGGCCGGAGCTCCTACAATGAGCAGTTCTTC. The V gene is TRBV11-1, the J gene TRBJ2-1; 7 bases fit TRBD2. J lost 0 bases, V lost 4 bases, and 15 bases had no gene match. The length of the CDR3 is 19 residues. The V gene's germline CDR1 is SGHAT and CDR2 FQDESV (reference sequence).

This rearrangement joins TRBV6-1 to TRBJ1-5, with 7 bases lining up with TRBD1. The CDR3 has 15 residues. In germline, CDR1 is MNHNS, CDR2 SASEGT. V was pared by 6 bases and J by 1 base, with 6 bases of the junction left unmatched. This CDR3 is CASSPGTESNQPQHF. The CDR3 bases are TGTGCCAGCAGCCCAGGGACAGAGAGCAATCAGCCCCAGCATTTT.

The chain carries TRBV2 and TRBJ1-3; D gene unclear. Germline V lookup: CDR1 SNHLY, CDR2 FYNNEI. This CDR3 is built from 15 residues. The V end was cut by 8 bases, the J end by 0 bases, with 14 bases between. This chain's CDR3 is CASRNSGLSGNTIYF. As DNA, the CDR3 is TGTGCCAGCCGAAACTCCGGCCTCTCTGGAAACACCATATATTTT.

V is TRBV28 and J is TRBJ1-2; D gene ambiguous. Germline CDR1 reads MDHEN; CDR2 reads SYDVKM. Between the trimmed V and J ends, which lost 5 bases and 1 base, there was a span of 8 bases. The CDR3 spans 13 residues. CDR3 amino acids: CASSPGYNYGYTF. In DNA form, the CDR3 reads TGTGCCAGCAGTCCAGGATATAACTATGGCTACACCTTC.

The J gene is TRBJ2-7, the V gene TRBV30; D gene unclear. Trimming took off 2 bases at V and 1 base at J, with 3 bases between the two ends. The CDR3 has 11 residues. Germline values: CDR1 GTSNPN, CDR2 SVGIG (reference sequence). The CDR3 sequence: CAWSLSYEQYF. As DNA, the CDR3 is TGTGCCTGGAGTTTATCCTACGAGCAGTACTTC. Drawing the rest from reference TRBV30 and TRBJ2-7, the complete variable domain is SQTIHQWPATLVQPVGSPLSLECTVEGTSNPNLYWYRQAAGRGLQLLFYSVGIGQISSEVPQNLSASRPQDRQFILSSKKLLLSDSGFYLCAWSLSYEQYFGPGTRLTVT.

The J gene is TRBJ2-6, the V gene TRBV6-1, with D maybe TRBD2 (5 bases). Germline V gives CDR1 MNHNS, CDR2 SASEGT. This CDR3 comprises 17 residues. V was trimmed by 1 base and J by 0 bases, leaving 10 bases between them. The CDR3 is CASSEVPRGSGANVLTF. The CDR3 coding sequence is TGTGCCAGCAGTGAAGTCCCCCGGGGCTCTGGGGCCAACGTCCTGACTTTC.